This passage covers 19 T cell receptor beta chains from one sample sequenced in a study of cytomegalovirus exposure and HLA in healthy donors. PCR was performed using 60 Vbeta and 13 Jbeta primers. The protocol was immunoSEQ multiplex PCR, while the TCRdb copy is restricted to in-frame clones and leaves out a portion. Of 150,000 to 200,000 clones in the sample, around three quarters were seen once. The sequencing input was PBMCs. The receptors stem from a male donor in good health and CMV-seronegative.

The genes are TRBV19 and TRBJ2-1; tentatively, D is TRBD2 (6 bases). Germline lookup yields CDR1 LNHDA and CDR2 SQIVND (reference sequence). V was trimmed by 3 bases and J by 4 bases, leaving 16 bases between them. There are 16 residues in the CDR3. The CDR3, as DNA: TGTGCCAGTAGTATTTTAGGAGGGGTTCAGTACAATGAGCAGTTCTTC. The encoded protein is CASSILGGVQYNEQFF.

The DNA of the CDR3 is TGTGCCAGCAGTTTTGTAGGGGGAAGCAATCAGCCCCAGCATTTT. It yields the protein CASSFVGGSNQPQHF. The V call is TRBV28, the J call TRBJ1-5, with D perhaps matching TRBD1 (6 bases). This CDR3 spans 15 amino acids. The germline gives CDR1 MDHEN, CDR2 SYDVKM. The V end was cut by 3 bases, the J end by 1 base, with 10 bases between. The full variable domain, completed using reference TRBV28 and TRBJ1-5, is DVKVTQSSRYLVKRTGEKVFLECVQDMDHENMFWYRQDPGLGLRLIYFSYDVKMKEKGDIPEGYSVSREKKERFSLILESASTNQTSMYLCASSFVGGSNQPQHFGDGTRLSIL.

V and J are TRBV7-2 and TRBJ2-2, with 9 nucleotides matching TRBD1. Germline V CDR1 and CDR2: SGHTA, FQGNSA. This CDR3 spans 17 amino acids. The V segment lost 1 base and the J segment 6 bases; nucleotides outside the gene matches: 9. The CDR3 region is CASSLGNRGRAAGELFF. CDR3 sequence (DNA): TGTGCCAGCAGCTTAGGGAACAGGGGGCGCGCTGCCGGGGAGCTGTTTTTT. Supplemented by reference TRBV7-2 and TRBJ2-2, the full variable domain reads GAGVSQSPSNKVTEKGKDVELRCDPISGHTALYWYRQSLGQGLEFLIYFQGNSAPDKSGLPSDRFSAERTGGSVSTLTIQRTQQEDSAVYLCASSLGNRGRAAGELFFGEGSRLTVL.

The chain carries TRBV27 and TRBJ1-5; TRBD1 is a possible D gene (6 bases). Trimming removed 4 bases from V and 4 bases from J, with 8 bases in between. The CDR3 totals 13 residues. CDR1 and CDR2 (germline): MNHEY, SMNVEV (reference sequence). DNA of the CDR3: TGTGCCAGCAGTTACAGGGATAATCAGCCCCAGCATTTT. Its translation is CASSYRDNQPQHF.

This sequence joins TRBV29-1 and TRBJ1-3; possibly TRBD1 for D (6 bases). Deletions cut 4 bases from V and 7 bases from J, with 17 bases between. Germline CDR1 SQVTM, CDR2 ANQGSEA. This CDR3 is built from 14 residues. The CDR3 here is CSVAHRELGNTIYF. The CDR3 DNA reads TGCAGCGTTGCCCACAGGGAGTTAGGCAACACCATATATTTT.

V usage is TRBV19 and J usage is TRBJ1-1; tentatively, D is TRBD1 (6 bases). Germline loops: CDR1 LNHDA, CDR2 SQIVND (reference sequence). The V gene lost 5 bases and the J gene lost 0 bases, with 13 bases spanning the gap. This CDR3 region has 15 residues. The CDR3 bases are TGTGCCAGTAGTTTGACAGGAGACTTGAACACTGAAGCTTTCTTT. Its protein is CASSLTGDLNTEAFF.

The rearrangement joins TRBV28 to TRBJ1-1, with 8 bases that match TRBD1. The ends lost 0 bases at V and 0 bases at J; junction bases unmatched: 3. Germline V gene sequence: CDR1 MDHEN, CDR2 SYDVKM. The CDR3 runs 16 residues. CDR3 nucleotides: TGTGCCAGCAGTTTATGGACAGGGGACATGAACACTGAAGCTTTCTTT. This sequence encodes CASSLWTGDMNTEAFF.

This sequence joins TRBV9 and TRBJ1-1; D is possibly TRBD1 (6 bases). The CDR3 runs 14 residues. Between the trimmed V and J ends, which lost 3 bases and 6 bases, there was a span of 15 bases. Germline CDR1 reads SGDLS; CDR2 reads YYNGEE. CDR3 region: CASSGTQGPSEAFF. In nucleotides, the CDR3 is TGTGCCAGCAGCGGAACACAGGGCCCCTCTGAAGCTTTCTTT.

This clone was picked up a small number of times. The chain is built from TRBV5-1 and TRBJ2-2; D is unclear. Germline loops: CDR1 SGHRS, CDR2 YFSETQ. The CDR3 runs 15 residues. Trimming left V 2 bases short and J 0 bases short, with 8 bases between. The CDR3 DNA is TGCGCCAGCAGCTTCAACAGCCCGAACACCGGGGAGCTGTTTTTT. Translation gives CASSFNSPNTGELFF.

The chain employs TRBV2 and TRBJ1-2; perhaps TRBD1 as D (6 bases). Germline loops: CDR1 SNHLY, CDR2 FYNNEI. There are 14 residues in the CDR3. V was shortened by 6 bases and J by 4 bases, with 15 bases between the two germline ends. CDR3 DNA sequence: TGTGCCAGCAGGTCCGGACAGACGGGCTATGGCTACACCTTC. Amino acid sequence: CASRSGQTGYGYTF.

The J gene is TRBJ2-1, the V gene TRBV2, with TRBD2 matching 13 bases. The V gene end was trimmed by 6 bases and the J gene end by 6 bases; junction bases not matched to a gene: 11. The CDR3 has 17 amino acids. Germline lookup yields CDR1 SNHLY and CDR2 FYNNEI. The CDR3, as DNA: TGTGCCAGCAGACTGACTAGCGGGGGGCTCAACCTCAATGAGCAGTTCTTC. Amino acids: CASRLTSGGLNLNEQFF.

The rearrangement links TRBV7-9 to TRBJ1-6; D is possibly TRBD1 (5 bases). CDR1 and CDR2 from the germline V gene are SEHNR and FQNEAQ (reference sequence). V was shortened by 4 bases and J by 8 bases, with 9 bases between the two germline ends. The CDR3 totals 13 residues. CDR3: CASSSGFDSPLHF. CDR3 DNA: TGTGCCAGCAGCTCAGGGTTCGATTCACCCCTCCACTTT.

The V call is TRBV7-3, the J call TRBJ1-1; D remains ambiguous. The CDR3 loop spans 17 amino acids. The V end was cut by 3 bases, the J end by 4 bases, with 21 bases between. The germline gives CDR1 SGHTA, CDR2 FQGTGA. The CDR3 spells CASSFNYLSTQATEAFF. CDR3 DNA: TGTGCCAGCAGCTTTAATTACCTTTCGACCCAGGCCACTGAAGCTTTCTTT.

The rearrangement joins TRBV15 to TRBJ2-5; 12 positions agree with TRBD2. Per germline, CDR1 LNHNV and CDR2 YYDKDF (reference sequence). With V trimmed by 0 bases and J by 1 base, 0 bases remained unmatched. This CDR3 is built from 16 residues. The CDR3: CATSRELAGGQETQYF. CDR3 nucleotide sequence: TGTGCCACCAGCAGAGAACTAGCGGGAGGCCAAGAGACCCAGTACTTC. The complete variable domain, with remaining parts taken from reference TRBV15 and TRBJ2-5, reads DAMVIQNPRYQVTQFGKPVTLSCSQTLNHNVMYWYQQKSSQAPKLLFHYYDKDFNNEADTPDNFQSRRPNTSFCFLDIRSPGLGDTAMYLCATSRELAGGQETQYFGPGTRLLVL.

This clone was picked up a small number of times. The chain employs TRBV6-5 and TRBJ1-4; no clear D. Germline V CDR1 and CDR2: MNHEY, SVGAGI. This CDR3 is built from 15 residues. The V end lost 6 bases, the J end lost 4 bases, and 15 bases lay between the germline ends. CDR3 sequence: CASRPGSAHNEKLFF. CDR3 nucleotide sequence: TGTGCCAGCAGGCCGGGGAGTGCGCATAATGAAAAACTGTTTTTT.

V is TRBV27 and J is TRBJ2-1; 8 positions agree with TRBD2. Germline assignment: CDR1 MNHEY and CDR2 SMNVEV (reference sequence). The junction had 7 bases not matched to a gene; V was cut back by 2 bases and J by 7 bases. The CDR3 has 15 residues. CDR3 residues: CASSLIGTSGNEQFF. CDR3 sequence (DNA): TGTGCCAGCAGTTTAATCGGGACTAGTGGGAATGAGCAGTTCTTC.

J is TRBJ1-6 and V is TRBV7-8, with no clear D. The CDR3 contains 16 residues. Between the trimmed V and J ends, which lost 5 bases and 7 bases, there was a span of 18 bases. Germline CDR1 reads SGHVS; CDR2 reads FQNEAQ. The CDR3 DNA is TGTGCCAGCAGCCAAACGTACGAGGGAAGGAATTCACCCCTCCACTTT. Its protein product is CASSQTYEGRNSPLHF. The full variable domain, in which reference TRBV7-8 and TRBJ1-6 provide the parts outside the CDR3, is GAGVSQSPRYKVAKRGQDVALRCDPISGHVSLFWYQQALGQGPEFLTYFQNEAQLDKSGLPSDRFFAERPEGSVSTLKIQRTQQEDSAVYLCASSQTYEGRNSPLHFGNGTRLTVT.

The rearrangement joins TRBV9 to TRBJ2-1; 12 bases align to TRBD1. J was trimmed by 7 bases and V by 4 bases; bases with no gene match: 9. Looked up from germline, CDR1 is SGDLS and CDR2 is YYNGEE. CDR3 length: 16 residues. The CDR3 bases are TGTGCCAGCAGCACCAGAAGGGACAGGGGGCCGAATGAGCAGTTCTTC. It encodes CASSTRRDRGPNEQFF.

The chain carries TRBV4-2 and TRBJ2-1; 13 nucleotides agree with TRBD2. Germline CDR1 reads LGHNA; CDR2 reads YNFKEQ. CDR3 length: 16 residues. Trimming removed 0 bases from V and 6 bases from J; junction bases left unmatched: 2. CDR3 in amino acids: CASSQDTSGGANEQFF. The CDR3 nucleotides are TGTGCCAGCAGCCAAGATACTAGCGGGGGGGCCAATGAGCAGTTCTTC.